The 30 T cell receptor beta chains below were found in one sample sequenced in a study of identical twins. MiXCR was run by TCRdb on the 5' RACE reads, yielding one entry per CDR3 protein. The sample includes 570,000 or so distinct CDR3 sequences, 7.5% to 10% seen only once; the top ten take roughly 3%. This sample was shared with a second study, whose subject was yellow fever vaccine responses in identical twins.

Source material: PBMCs. These receptors were taken from a woman aged 18-29 years in good health.

The table lists this clonotype with a few counts. This sequence joins TRBV5-1 and TRBJ2-5; TRBD1 might be the D (5 bases). V lost 0 bases and J 1 base, leaving 22 bases between the germline ends. CDR3 length: 19 residues. Germline CDR1 is SGHRS and CDR2 is YFSETQ. CDR3: CASSLANESHGHLQETQYF. Here the CDR3 DNA reads TGCGCCAGCAGCTTGGCCAATGAATCTCATGGACACCTCCAAGAGACCCAGTACTTC.

The rearrangement links TRBV7-9 to TRBJ2-3; D remains unclear. The germline V gene encodes CDR1 SEHNR and CDR2 FQNEAQ (reference sequence). Trimming pared 6 bases from V and 1 base from J, leaving 8 bases between. The CDR3 length is 13 residues. This chain's CDR3 is CASRLWGTDTQYF. The CDR3 DNA reads TGTGCCAGCAGGCTGTGGGGCACAGATACGCAGTATTTT.

The gene calls are TRBV6-5 and TRBJ2-7; TRBD1 matches 8 bases. There are 15 residues in the CDR3. With 2 bases clipped from V and 9 bases from J, the junction kept 12 bases outside the gene matches. Germline V gives CDR1 MNHEY, CDR2 SVGAGI. The CDR3 sequence is CASSYGQGPHDVQYF. CDR3 in DNA: TGTGCCAGCAGTTACGGACAGGGTCCCCACGATGTGCAGTACTTC.

This clonotype was detected many times. CDR3 in DNA: TGTGCCAGCAGCGGGGGGGGAAGGGCTGGCTACACCTTC. Its translation is CASSGGGRAGYTF. The chain combines TRBV9 with TRBJ1-2; tentative D call: TRBD1 (5 bases). Looked up from germline, CDR1 is SGDLS and CDR2 is YYNGEE. This CDR3 is 13 amino acids long. Trimming took 3 bases from V and 7 from J, leaving 13 bases between them. Complete variable domain (other parts from reference TRBV9 and TRBJ1-2): DSGVTQTPKHLITATGQRVTLRCSPRSGDLSVYWYQQSLDQGLQFLIQYYNGEERAKGNILERFSAQQFPDLHSELNLSSLELGDSALYFCASSGGGRAGYTFGSGTRLTVV.

V gene TRBV20-1 combines with J gene TRBJ2-7, with D possibly being TRBD2 (5 bases). Per germline, CDR1 DFQATT and CDR2 SNEGSKA (reference sequence). CDR3 length: 14 amino acids. The ends were cut back, 4 bases at V and 3 bases at J, with 16 bases in the middle. The CDR3 region has the DNA TGCAGTGCTATGAGGGCCTTGACTTTCTACGAGCAGTACTTC. Protein sequence: CSAMRALTFYEQYF.

The CDR3 sequence: CSVEDREKSGVGELFF. DNA for the CDR3: TGCAGCGTTGAAGATCGAGAAAAGTCGGGTGTCGGGGAGCTGTTTTTT. The chain combines TRBV29-1 with TRBJ2-2; D gene uncertain. V was clipped by 0 bases and J by 7 bases, with 18 bases between them. The germline CDR1 and CDR2 sequences are SQVTM and ANQGSEA. This CDR3 is built from 16 residues.

In its sample, this clonotype was seen many times. V gene TRBV2 combines with J gene TRBJ2-3, with TRBD1 matching over 7 bases. The CDR3 is 14 amino acids. J gave up 7 bases and V 4 bases, and 8 bases lay outside the gene matches. Looked up from germline, CDR1 is SNHLY and CDR2 is FYNNEI. The CDR3 DNA reads as TGTGCCAGCAGTGTAAGGTTGGGACAGTATACGCAGTATTTT. The encoded protein is CASSVRLGQYTQYF.

The sample holds a few counts of this clonotype. The CDR3 DNA reads TGTGCCAGTCCGGGACAACCGGGACTAGCGGGGGGCGCGAACACCGGGGAGCTGTTTTTT. Its protein product is CASPGQPGLAGGANTGELFF. The chain has TRBV2 and TRBJ2-2; TRBD2 matches at 15 bases. V gave up 9 bases and J gave up 0 bases; unmatched junction bases: 14. Germline CDR1 SNHLY, CDR2 FYNNEI. The CDR3 runs 20 residues.

J is TRBJ2-3 and V is TRBV7-8, with 8 nucleotides matching TRBD2. Unmatched junction bases numbered 14, after V lost 7 bases and J lost 2 bases. The CDR3 consists of 17 residues. Looked up from germline, CDR1 is SGHVS and CDR2 is FQNEAQ. The CDR3: CASNFRRVAGYTDTQYF. CDR3 bases: TGTGCCAGCAACTTTCGGAGGGTAGCGGGGTACACAGATACGCAGTATTTT.

The V and J genes are TRBV5-1 and TRBJ2-7; 13 bases match TRBD2. The length of the CDR3 is 16 residues. The V segment lost 4 bases and the J segment 0 bases; nucleotides outside the gene matches: 4. Germline assignment: CDR1 SGHRS and CDR2 YFSETQ. The CDR3 loop reads CASSPGLAGPSYEQYF. The CDR3 nucleotides read TGCGCCAGCAGCCCGGGACTAGCGGGGCCCTCCTACGAGCAGTACTTC.

The chain joins TRBV7-9 to TRBJ2-7, with 14 bases fitting TRBD2. Germline V gene lookup returns CDR1 SEHNR and CDR2 FQNEAQ (reference sequence). V lost 5 bases, J lost 2 bases, and 5 bases stayed unmatched. The CDR3 is made up of 16 amino acids. CDR3 sequence reads: CASSRLAGGRTYEQYF. CDR3 nucleotides: TGTGCCAGCAGCCGACTAGCGGGAGGGAGGACCTACGAGCAGTACTTC.

In this sample, this clonotype turned up many times. V is TRBV6-1 and J is TRBJ2-5; 11 bases line up with TRBD2. This CDR3 has 18 residues. V dropped 6 bases and J dropped 5; count of bases not matched to a gene: 17. Germline V CDR1 and CDR2: MNHNS, SASEGT. The DNA for the CDR3 is TGTGCCAGCAGGCGACCCGGGCTAGCGGGAGGAATGACGGAGACCCAGTACTTC. Its protein is CASRRPGLAGGMTETQYF.

A few counts support this clonotype. The gene calls are TRBV4-3 and TRBJ2-7; 7 positions match TRBD2. Germline V CDR1 and CDR2: LGHNA, YSLEER. V lost 1 base to trimming and J lost 4 bases; unmatched junction nucleotides: 7. This CDR3 spans 15 amino acids. The CDR3 coding sequence is TGCGCCAGCAGCCAAGGGCTAGCGGCCCTGTACGAGCAGTACTTC. Protein: CASSQGLAALYEQYF.

This clonotype showed up many times. The V and J genes are TRBV12-3 or TRBV12-4 and TRBJ1-2; no firm D call. Trimming cost V 6 bases and J 0 bases, with 8 bases left between them. The CDR3 consists of 13 residues. The CDR3 loop is CASRPTPNYGYTF. CDR3 coding DNA: TGTGCCAGCAGACCAACCCCTAACTATGGCTACACCTTC.

This clonotype was seen only a few times. The chain has TRBV30 and TRBJ2-1; 8 nucleotides agree with TRBD1. The CDR3 is 15 amino acids. Germline CDR1 reads GTSNPN; CDR2 reads SVGIG (reference sequence). Unmatched junction bases numbered 10, after V lost 1 base and J lost 8 bases. CDR3 nucleotides: TGTGCCTGGAGTGGGACAGGGATTTTTCTCGATGAGCAGTTCTTC. This sequence encodes CAWSGTGIFLDEQFF.

The V and J genes are TRBV7-9 and TRBJ2-5, with 7 bases aligning to TRBD1. The CDR3 covers 15 residues. V trimming: 4 bases; J trimming: 4 bases; junction bases outside the gene matches: 9. Per germline, CDR1 SEHNR and CDR2 FQNEAQ (reference sequence). In DNA form, the CDR3 reads TGTGCCAGCAGCTCCCAGACAGGGCTTGGAGAGACCCAGTACTTC. Translating it yields CASSSQTGLGETQYF.

This clonotype has a handful of counts. The gene calls are TRBV3-1 and TRBJ2-7; D is possibly TRBD2 (6 bases). This CDR3 spans 15 amino acids. V gave up 4 bases and J gave up 1 base, with 14 bases separating them. The V gene's germline CDR1 is LGHDT and CDR2 YNNKEL (reference sequence). CDR3 nucleotide sequence: TGTGCCAGCAGCCCTAAAGCTAGCGCATCCTACGAGCAGTACTTC. Protein product: CASSPKASASYEQYF.

A few counts support this clonotype. This chain uses TRBV20-1 with TRBJ2-2; D perhaps matches TRBD1 (6 bases). V dropped 3 bases and J dropped 1 base, with 12 bases sitting between them. This CDR3 comprises 15 residues. Looked up from germline, CDR1 is DFQATT and CDR2 is SNEGSKA (reference sequence). CDR3 coding DNA: TGCAGTGCTAGGGGCAGGGGCTTGAACACCGGGGAGCTGTTTTTT. Its translation: CSARGRGLNTGELFF.

At least ten counts were recorded for this clonotype. The chain links TRBV6-1 to TRBJ2-1, with D tentatively TRBD1 or TRBD2 (5 bases each). Germline values: CDR1 MNHNS, CDR2 SASEGT. The V gene lost 8 bases and the J gene lost 4 bases, with 12 bases spanning the gap. The CDR3 sequence is 13 residues long. CDR3 region: CASGGSIYNEQFF. CDR3 bases: TGTGCCAGCGGGGGTAGCATTTACAATGAGCAGTTCTTC.

V gene TRBV6-2 or TRBV6-3 combines with J gene TRBJ2-7, with 11 positions matching TRBD1. The CDR3 is 15 residues long. Germline V lookup: CDR1 MNHEY, CDR2 SVGEGT. The V and J ends lost 6 bases and 5 bases, in that order; junction bases with no gene match: 9. The CDR3 protein is CASRHTGTGGDEQYF. In DNA form, the CDR3 reads TGTGCCAGCAGACACACCGGGACAGGGGGAGACGAGCAGTACTTC.

J is TRBJ2-7 and V is TRBV10-3; 7 bases are shared with TRBD1. This CDR3 has 13 amino acids. V trimming: 3 bases; J trimming: 4 bases; junction bases outside the gene matches: 3. The germline gives CDR1 ENHRY, CDR2 SYGVKD. CDR3 residues: CAISDPGGYEQYF. The CDR3 DNA reads as TGTGCCATCAGTGATCCAGGGGGATACGAGCAGTACTTC.

There are a few counts of this clonotype. The chain carries TRBV7-9 and TRBJ2-1, with D unclear. V was trimmed by 5 bases and J by 8 bases, leaving 13 bases between them. Germline CDR1 SEHNR, CDR2 FQNEAQ (reference sequence). The CDR3 spans 13 residues. The CDR3 bases are TGTGCCAGCAGCCCAACTTACGCCGATGAGCAGTTCTTC. The encoded protein is CASSPTYADEQFF.

This clonotype was recorded at least ten times. V usage is TRBV29-1 and J usage is TRBJ1-2, with 7 nucleotides matching TRBD1. In germline, CDR1 is SQVTM, CDR2 ANQGSEA. The CDR3 runs to 13 residues. The DNA of the CDR3 is TGCAGTACCAGGACAGGATTCGGCTATGGCTACACCTTC. Residues: CSTRTGFGYGYTF.

This clonotype was counted only a few times. The J gene is TRBJ1-6, the V gene TRBV7-2; no reliable D call. CDR1 and CDR2 (germline): SGHTA, FQGNSA. This CDR3 is built from 15 residues. Trimming took 5 bases from V and 8 from J, leaving 16 bases between them. The CDR3 nucleotides read TGTGCCAGCAGCCCGACAATGGACGGATATTCACCCCTCCACTTT. Translation gives CASSPTMDGYSPLHF.

This clonotype was seen many times. This chain uses TRBV29-1 with TRBJ2-1; the D is unclear. From germline, CDR1 is SQVTM and CDR2 ANQGSEA. The CDR3 is 11 amino acids. Trimming removed 4 bases from V and 6 bases from J, with 7 bases in between. The CDR3 sequence is CSVGRTNEQFF. CDR3 sequence (DNA): TGCAGCGTTGGTAGAACCAATGAGCAGTTCTTC.

This clonotype has more than one count but fewer than ten. The chain uses TRBV6-1 and TRBJ1-2, with TRBD1 identical over 8 bases. Germline CDR1 MNHNS, CDR2 SASEGT. Losses at the gene ends were 6 bases for V and 3 bases for J; bases not matched to a gene: 6. CDR3 length equals 14 residues. CDR3 nucleotides: TGTGCCAGCAGATGGACAGGGAAGGACTATGGCTACACCTTC. This sequence encodes CASRWTGKDYGYTF.

This clonotype came up many times. The genes are TRBV6-2 or TRBV6-3 and TRBJ2-4, with TRBD2 as a possible D gene (6 bases). Trimming cost V 6 bases and J 4 bases, with 10 bases left between them. The CDR3 runs 13 residues. Germline CDR1 is MNHEY and CDR2 is SVGEGT. CDR3 DNA sequence: TGTGCCAGCAGCCCAGGGAGGAAAAACATTCAGTACTTC. Amino acids: CASSPGRKNIQYF.

This clonotype was picked up a small number of times. The chain carries TRBV7-3 and TRBJ2-5; 8 bases align to TRBD1. V gave up 3 bases and J gave up 1 base; unmatched junction bases: 4. There are 15 residues in the CDR3. Germline V gene sequence: CDR1 SGHTA, CDR2 FQGTGA. DNA for the CDR3: TGTGCCAGCAGCTTCGGACAGGGTCTCCAAGAGACCCAGTACTTC. Amino acids: CASSFGQGLQETQYF.

The CDR3: CASSYGTGGGNEQFF. CDR3 nucleotide sequence: TGTGCCAGCAGCTACGGGACAGGGGGGGGCAATGAGCAGTTCTTC. This chain uses TRBV7-2 with TRBJ2-1; TRBD1 matches at 11 bases. Germline V gene data show CDR1 as SGHTA and CDR2 as FQGNSA. This CDR3 comprises 15 residues. V shed 4 bases, J shed 6 bases, and the junction held 5 bases outside the gene matches.

The CDR3 spells CASRLRSTTNTEAFF. CDR3 in DNA: TGTGCCAGCAGGCTAAGATCAACTACGAACACTGAAGCTTTCTTT. The chain is built from TRBV12-3 or TRBV12-4 and TRBJ1-1; D gene uncertain. This CDR3 is built from 15 residues. The ends were cut back, 6 bases at V and 1 base at J, with 15 bases in the middle.